This T cell receptor beta chain is drawn from a study of T-cell memory formation after mild COVID-19. Findings and caveats of the study: Mainly CM and EM harbored the contracting CD4+ clones; mainly EMRA harbored the CD8+ ones. Some clones that responded were present in memory (sampled pre-infection), which suggests cross-reactive memory joined.

Turning to this clonotype: The antigen remains unidentified.

MiXCR was run by TCRdb on the 5' RACE reads, yielding one entry per CDR3 protein. The table includes hundreds of thousands of distinct CDR3 sequences, roughly 13% detected once. Deletions cut 5 bases from V and 2 bases from J, with 14 bases between. Germline-derived CDR1 and CDR2 are SGHRS and YFSETQ. This CDR3 is 14 amino acids long. The V call is TRBV5-1, the J call TRBJ2-7, with a possible D match to TRBD1 (6 bases). Sequenced material: PBMCs or a T cell subset sorted from them (not recorded which). The TCR comes from a man between 18 and 35 years old who had mild COVID-19 (a few samples of this study predate the infection). Cell type and time point are not known. CDR3 DNA: TGCGCCAGCAGGAAGGGGGTTGAGGCCTACGAGCAGTACGTC. Protein: CASRKGVEAYEQYV.